This T cell receptor beta chain was sequenced in a study of blood T cell repertoires in COVID-19. Study information: From T cells, B-cell-depleted T cells, or PBMCs came the material, which was cDNA or gDNA.

Sequencing used immunoSEQ multiplex PCR; TCRdb keeps in-frame clones, though not all of them. The sample holds fewer than 250,000 clones, about 83% seen once. Participants were aged roughly 18 to 89 years from around 24 US areas. Recovered status applied to Cohort 3 donors who had two consecutive negative PCRs. It also applied to those with clearance or with symptom resolution. The germline CDR1 and CDR2 sequences are KGHDR and SFDVKD. V lost 3 bases and J 7 bases, leaving 8 bases between the germline ends. This CDR3 contains 12 residues. The V gene is TRBV24-1, the J gene TRBJ1-2, with a possible D match to TRBD1 (5 bases). The source material was PBMCs or T cells enriched from blood (not recorded which). The receptor comes from a woman aged 35 to 49 who had recovered from COVID-19. The DNA of the CDR3 is TGTGCCACCAGTGATGGGGCAAGTGGCTACACCTTC. Its translation is CATSDGASGYTF.